This T cell receptor beta chain was sequenced in a study of blood T cell repertoires in COVID-19. About the study: The United States, Italy and Spain supplied acute and convalescent COVID-19 samples. Nucleic acid was either cDNA or gDNA, and it came from T cells, B-cell-depleted T cells, or PBMCs.

In the authors' methods: Reference gene primer amplification in the assay estimated nucleated cell counts. Profiled with immunoSEQ multiplex PCR; TCRdb holds only in-frame clones, not every one. That table supplies the V and J calls and clone size; D and trimming were determined from the DNA. The sample includes tens of thousands of clones, approximately 82% seen only once; the top ten take less than 11%. V shed 5 bases and J shed 2 bases, with 14 bases lying between them. CDR1 and CDR2 from the germline V gene are SGHVS and FQNEAQ. This CDR3 spans 15 amino acids. Sample: peripheral blood. The TCR was taken from a man in his fifties or sixties with acute or convalescent COVID-19. V gene TRBV7-8 combines with J gene TRBJ2-3; D not certain. The CDR3 loop reads CASSAFGHTTDTQYF. CDR3 nucleotides: TGTGCCAGCAGCGCCTTTGGCCACACCACAGATACGCAGTATTTT.